Presented here are 9 T cell receptor beta chains from one specimen sequenced in a study of tumor and adjacent non-tumor tissue in lung cancer. RNA was extracted from bulk tissue without any cell sorting. The library came from three nested PCR rounds adapted from ARM-PCR protocols. TCRdb called the multiplex PCR reads again in MiXCR, with one record for every CDR3 protein. The repertoire holds approximately 100,000 distinct CDR3 sequences, with roughly 80% as singletons. Sequencing was done on a sample of lung tumor tissue. Receptors originate from a woman in her fifties or sixties with non-small cell lung cancer.

In the case of this clonotype: The conserved phenylalanine or tryptophan normally closing the CDR3 is absent here, so this likely arose from a read error. The chain couples TRBV29-1 to TRBJ1-2; the D is unclear. The CDR3 has 12 residues. Germline CDR1 is SQVTM and CDR2 is ANQGSEA. In DNA, the CDR3 is TGTAGCGTTGATCCAGACCAGGATGGCTACACCTTA. Translating it yields CSVDPDQDGYTL.

Note on this clonotype: The CDR3 carries no conserved terminal phenylalanine or tryptophan, so it likely arises from a read error. The chain combines TRBV5-4 with TRBJ2-5; a possible D gene is TRBD1 (5 bases). The germline V and J ends were trimmed by 4 bases and 5 bases, with 18 bases remaining between them. Germline V gene data show CDR1 as SGHNT and CDR2 as YYREEE (reference sequence). This CDR3 comprises 15 residues. The CDR3 DNA is TGTGCCAGCAGCGCTGACAGACCAAAAAGGGAGACCCAGTACTTG. Protein: CASSADRPKRETQYL.

Turning to this clonotype: A much bigger clone sits one base away, suggesting this may be a read error. V gene TRBV6-5 combines with J gene TRBJ2-1, with 11 bases that match TRBD2. The CDR3 totals 15 residues. CDR1 is MNHEY and CDR2 is SVGAGI in the germline V gene. The V gene end was trimmed by 8 bases and the J gene end by 9 bases; junction bases not matched to a gene: 12. CDR3 sequence reads: CASCMGLAGGREQFF. DNA for the CDR3: TGTGCCAGCTGCATGGGGCTAGCGGGAGGTCGTGAGCAGTTCTTC.

This clonotype was observed a single time. This chain links TRBV10-3 with TRBJ2-2, with D perhaps given as TRBD1 or TRBD2 (5 bases each). In germline, CDR1 is ENHRY, CDR2 SYGVKD. V was trimmed by 7 bases and J by 8 bases, leaving 23 bases between them. The CDR3 sequence is 16 residues long. CDR3 amino acids: CAIKKTGTDSLGELFF. CDR3 coding DNA: TGTGCCATCAAAAAAACCGGGACCGACTCCTTGGGGGAGCTGTTTTTT.

The rearrangement uses TRBV20-1 and TRBJ2-2; 7 bases line up with TRBD1. The CDR3 totals 15 residues. Germline CDR1 is DFQATT and CDR2 is SNEGSKA (reference sequence). Trimming cost V 1 base and J 1 base; bases outside gene matches: 3. The CDR3 nucleotides are TGCAGTGCTAGAGCCACAGGGGTGAACACCGGGGAGCTGTTTTTT. This translates into CSARATGVNTGELFF.

About this clonotype itself: A much larger clonotype is one base distant, so this may be a read error. The rearrangement links TRBV6-2 or TRBV6-3 to TRBJ2-7; 7 bases are shared with TRBD2. In germline, CDR1 is MNHEY, CDR2 SVGEGT. J was trimmed by 4 bases and V by 3 bases; bases with no gene match: 9. The CDR3 length is 15 residues. The DNA of the CDR3 is TGTGCCAGCAGTTATCATAGCGGGTTGTTATACGAGCAGTACTTC. Amino acids: CASSYHSGLLYEQYF.

Note on this clonotype: The junction departs from the called germline gene at one end, perhaps through a read error. The chain links TRBV11-1 to TRBJ2-1; possible D gene TRBD2, 5 bases. The CDR3 has 17 residues. Germline V gives CDR1 SGHAT, CDR2 FQDESV (reference sequence). In DNA form, the CDR3 reads TGTGCCAGCGGCTTACCGGAGGCCCCCAGCTCCTACAATAAGCAGTTCTTC. Encoded protein: CASGLPEAPSSYNKQFF.

About this clonotype itself: The conserved final phenylalanine or tryptophan is absent from the CDR3, which likely points to a read error. The J gene is TRBJ1-6, the V gene TRBV11-2, with D possibly TRBD1 on 5 matching bases. V lost 0 bases, J lost 11 bases, and 14 bases lay in between. The CDR3 length is 15 residues. Germline lookup yields CDR1 SGHAT and CDR2 FQNNGV. For the CDR3, the DNA is TGTGCCAGCAGCTTAGATATTGCAGGGTGGACACCCCTCCACTAT. The encoded protein is CASSLDIAGWTPLHY.

A note on this clonotype: One end of the junction varies from germline; a read error may be responsible. This chain uses TRBV28 with TRBJ2-5; D perhaps matches TRBD1 (5 bases). This CDR3 has 14 amino acids. Per germline, CDR1 MDHEN and CDR2 SYDVKM. The CDR3 region is CASTFASQGETQYF. The CDR3 DNA reads as TGTGCCAGCACTTTTGCGTCTCAGGGCGAGACTCAGTACTTC.